The subject of this entry is one TCR beta chain. In the source study's methods: Estimates of nucleated cell counts were drawn from the amplification of reference gene primers. Profiled with immunoSEQ multiplex PCR; TCRdb holds only in-frame clones, not every one. The V and J calls and clone size were taken over from that table, and D and trimming were inferred from the DNA. This table has about 170,000 clones, around 87% appearing once. The sample belongs to a study of blood T cell repertoires in COVID-19. Overall study context: Samples of COVID-19 (acute and convalescent) were obtained from the United States, Italy and Spain. T cells, B-cell-depleted T cells, or PBMCs provided the cDNA or gDNA that served as material.

Germline V gives CDR1 SGHNT, CDR2 YYREEE (reference sequence). Trimming cost V 4 bases and J 0 bases; bases outside gene matches: 5. This CDR3 comprises 15 residues. Enrolment of Seattle patients took place during active infection, and they were followed longitudinally. This TCR was recovered from a woman of 80 years or more with COVID-19, enrolled during active disease. The chain uses TRBV5-4 and TRBJ2-3; TRBD1 aligns across 7 bases. The sample consisted of peripheral blood. The CDR3 sequence: CASSDREMSTDTQYF. CDR3 DNA sequence: TGTGCCAGCAGCGACAGGGAGATGAGCACAGATACGCAGTATTTT.